Here is one T cell receptor (beta chain) with its context. Its specific antigen is unknown. The sample holds no much larger clone one base away, and base qualities are not on file. Every diabetic patient fulfilled standard classification criteria for type 1 or type 2 diabetes, and glucose and C-peptide were evaluated using WHO-recommended methods. Exclusion applied to any donor with other autoimmune diseases or infections within the previous four weeks. Roughly 9.3 milliliters of peripheral blood were drawn from each participant. LymphoPrep density separation was used to isolate PBMCs. The germline V gene (reference sequence) sets CDR1 to SEHNR and CDR2 to FQNEAQ. From V the trimming removes 5 bases and from J it removes 0 bases, while the gene matches leave 12 bases of the junction unaccounted for. Its CDR3 holds 17 amino acids, cysteine through phenylalanine. The sequence is cut down to CDR3 DNA, 51 bases in frame from base 1.

This sample was included in a study of type 1 and type 2 diabetes patients (TCRdb year 2016). The study in broad terms: The cohort comprised fewer than 10 type 1 diabetes patients, a few type 2 diabetes patients and roughly 6 nondiabetic controls recruited in China. TCRbeta repertoires were profiled by high-throughput sequencing in the study to compare type 1 diabetes, type 2 diabetes and nondiabetic individuals. Paired-end sequencing of TCRbeta libraries was performed on Illumina HiSeq 2000 or MiSeq instruments. The whole study generated around 19,000,000 paired-end reads. Similar V gene usage was observed when approximately 20-cycle and approximately 26-cycle amplification were compared, suggesting similar primer efficiencies and random PCR bias. Throughout the study, CD4 or CD8 MicroBeads on MACS columns were used to positively select CD4+ and CD8+ T cells from PBMCs. For the type 1 diabetes patients, the type 2 diabetes patients acted as a disease comparison group. The investigation overall reported the following: High diversity was shown by type 2 diabetes repertoires, and the diversity was significantly greater than that of type 1 diabetes repertoires in both CD4+ and CD8+ T cells. Only a few highly-expanded CD4+ clones (median one) were found in type 2 diabetes patients, and these clones made up a median approximately 3.8% of reads. Type 2 diabetes and control samples had highly correlated V and J gene usage patterns, with the correlation between samples averaging roughly 0.97. The study groups were not matched for age and gender, which could possibly have biased interpretation. Because only a limited number of T2D and control samples were sequenced, some T1D-only HECs might also appear in more T2D or control samples.

The listed sequencing device is Illumina MiSeq. Genomic DNA from sorted T cell subsets served as template for TCRbeta CDR3 amplification. The TCRbeta CDR3 region was amplified by multiplex PCR using 30 forward and 13 reverse primers. AMPure XP beads were used to purify the PCR products, after which a second roughly 25-cycle PCR added indices and adaptors. Before sequencing, libraries were gel-purified with the QIAquick Gel Extraction Kit. In the source study's methods: FLASH was used to merge the paired-end reads, and IgBLAST was used to align the reads to IMGT V, D and J germline references. Reads with below 70% alignment identity to germline references were discarded, leaving 8.5 million to 14 million reads study-wide. CDR3 boundaries, reading frame and productivity were assigned according to IMGT definitions. A highly-expanded clone was defined as any clone making up 1% or more of reads, and normalized Shannon entropy served as the measure of diversity. Unpaired two-tailed t-tests were used to test group differences in Shannon entropy. Through fastp at Q25 and MiXCR, TCRdb rebuilt clones from the public reads, retaining in-frame beta chains. Identical CDR3 protein sequences are pooled into one entry, listed with their most common genes and DNA. Here the V and J calls rest on TCRdb's processing, not on the authors' analysis. Recorded for this sample are fewer than 350,000 distinct CDR3 sequences; around 47% of them occurred a single time. The top ten constitute roughly an eighth of the sample.

The sequencing input was peripheral blood mononuclear cells (PBMCs). The sequence links TRBV7-9 to TRBJ1-1, with 7 bases in between that match TRBD1. The TCR sequence derives from a man between 18 and 29 years old with type 2 diabetes. The DNA reads as follows: TGTGCCAGCAGCGCCTCCCCCTTGGGACAGCTGAACACTGAAGCTTTCTTT. Translated, it reads CASSASPLGQLNTEAFF.